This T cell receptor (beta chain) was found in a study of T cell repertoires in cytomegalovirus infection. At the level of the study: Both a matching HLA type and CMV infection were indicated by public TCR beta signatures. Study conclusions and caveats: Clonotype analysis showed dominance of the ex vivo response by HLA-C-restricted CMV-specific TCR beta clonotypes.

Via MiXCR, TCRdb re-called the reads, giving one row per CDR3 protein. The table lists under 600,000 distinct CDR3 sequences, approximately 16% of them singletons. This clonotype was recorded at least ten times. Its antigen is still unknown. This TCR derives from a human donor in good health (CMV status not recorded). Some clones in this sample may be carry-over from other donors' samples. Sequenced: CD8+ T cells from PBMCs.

The CDR3 DNA is TGTGCCAGCATCAGCGGGACGGACTACAGGGCGAAAGAGACCCAGTACTTC. Translated, it gives CASISGTDYRAKETQYF. This chain uses TRBV12-3 or TRBV12-4 with TRBJ2-5; possible D gene TRBD2, 7 bases. This CDR3 is 17 amino acids long. Deletions cut 7 bases from V and 3 bases from J, with 24 bases between.